The 8 T cell receptor beta chains below come from one sample, sequenced in a study of human T cells and chemical hapten exposure. A single record per CDR3 protein comes from TCRdb applying MiXCR to the RACE reads. The data hold more than 90,000 distinct CDR3 sequences, with over 10% observed a single time. Described time point: patch test 2, 6 weeks after DPC sensitization. Treatment described: therapeutic diphenylcyclopropenone sensitization with weekly scalp DPC. The material sequenced was whole blood, taken in connection with sensitization to the hapten diphenylcyclopropenone (DPC). Receptors were obtained from a woman in her 40s with alopecia areata. Some clones in this sample may be carry-over from other donors' samples.

This clonotype was seen more than once but under ten times. The J gene is TRBJ1-5, the V gene TRBV6-5; no reliable D call. In germline, CDR1 is MNHEY, CDR2 SVGAGI. The CDR3 runs 13 residues. V lost 5 bases and J 7 bases, leaving 12 bases between the germline ends. In nucleotides, the CDR3 is TGTGCCAGCAGTCGCGACGCCCACCAGCCCCAGCATTTT. Translation: CASSRDAHQPQHF.

This clonotype has just a few counts. The V call is TRBV20-1, the J call TRBJ2-3; 14 nucleotides align to TRBD2. CDR3 length: 15 amino acids. The V segment lost 4 bases and the J segment 5 bases; nucleotides outside the gene matches: 5. The germline V gene encodes CDR1 DFQATT and CDR2 SNEGSKA (reference sequence). CDR3 DNA: TGCAGTGCTACGGGACTAGCGGGAGTTAGAGATACGCAGTATTTT. Protein: CSATGLAGVRDTQYF.

This clonotype appeared a few times. The rearrangement joins TRBV27 to TRBJ2-7; D gene ambiguous. CDR1 is MNHEY, CDR2 SMNVEV, per germline (reference sequence). This CDR3 has 14 amino acids. The V end was cut by 2 bases, the J end by 6 bases, with 14 bases between. CDR3 region: CASSLTTGGTEQYF. As DNA, the CDR3 is TGTGCCAGCAGTTTAACTACCGGCGGCACCGAGCAGTACTTC.

The rearrangement joins TRBV9 to TRBJ1-6; D unclear. The CDR3 consists of 14 residues. V was cut by 5 bases and J by 9 bases, with 15 bases left in between. The germline V gene encodes CDR1 SGDLS and CDR2 YYNGEE. In DNA form, the CDR3 reads TGTGCCAGCAGTCCCCCCGGACCAGGTTCACCCCTCCACTTT. As protein: CASSPPGPGSPLHF.

In this sample, this clonotype turned up a few times. The rearrangement joins TRBV20-1 to TRBJ1-4; TRBD1 is a possible D gene (5 bases). CDR1 DFQATT and CDR2 SNEGSKA come from the germline V gene (reference sequence). The CDR3 length is 16 residues. V gave up 4 bases and J gave up 2 bases, with 17 bases separating them. CDR3 loop: CSAKGNLWGTNEKLFF. CDR3 bases: TGCAGTGCTAAGGGGAACCTTTGGGGGACTAATGAAAAACTGTTTTTT.

This sequence joins TRBV29-1 and TRBJ2-7; the match to TRBD2 covers 8 bases. J gave up 2 bases and V 7 bases, and 10 bases lay outside the gene matches. CDR1 and CDR2 from the germline V gene are SQVTM and ANQGSEA. The CDR3 is made up of 14 amino acids. The CDR3 DNA sequence: TGCAGCGCCGCCCGGGAGGGGTCCCCCTACGAGCAGTACTTC. Its protein is CSAAREGSPYEQYF.

This clonotype was detected a few times. The chain combines TRBV28 with TRBJ2-7; D may be TRBD1 or TRBD2 (5 bases each). Trimming cost V 6 bases and J 6 bases, with 15 bases left between them. The CDR3 totals 13 residues. Germline V lookup: CDR1 MDHEN, CDR2 SYDVKM. In nucleotides, the CDR3 is TGTGCCAGCAGCCCCGCTGGGGGTCTCGAGCAGTACTTC. This sequence encodes CASSPAGGLEQYF.

Ten or more counts support this clonotype. DNA for the CDR3: TGTGCCAGTATCGACAGGTACAATCAGCCCCAGCATTTT. Translation gives CASIDRYNQPQHF. The chain links TRBV19 to TRBJ1-5; possibly TRBD1 for D (6 bases). V was clipped by 7 bases and J by 3 bases, with 10 bases between them. The CDR3 spans 13 residues. From germline, CDR1 is LNHDA and CDR2 SQIVND (reference sequence).